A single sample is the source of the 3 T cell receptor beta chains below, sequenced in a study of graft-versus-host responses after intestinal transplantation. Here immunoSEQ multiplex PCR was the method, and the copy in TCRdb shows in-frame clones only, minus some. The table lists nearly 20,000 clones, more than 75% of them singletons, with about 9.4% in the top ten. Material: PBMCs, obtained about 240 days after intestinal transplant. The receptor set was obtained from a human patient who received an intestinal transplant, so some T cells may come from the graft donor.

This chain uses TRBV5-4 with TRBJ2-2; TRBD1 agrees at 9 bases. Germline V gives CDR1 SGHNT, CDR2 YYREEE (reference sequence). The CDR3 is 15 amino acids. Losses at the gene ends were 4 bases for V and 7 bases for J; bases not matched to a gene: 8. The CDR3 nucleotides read TGTGCCAGCAGCCGGGGACAGGGTGGGGACGGGGAGCTGTTTTTT. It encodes CASSRGQGGDGELFF. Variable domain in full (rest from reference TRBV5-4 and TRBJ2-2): ETGVTQSPTHLIKTRGQQVTLRCSSQSGHNTVSWYQQALGQGPQFIFQYYREEENGRGNFPPRFSGLQFPNYSSELNVNALELDDSALYLCASSRGQGGDGELFFGEGSRLTVL.

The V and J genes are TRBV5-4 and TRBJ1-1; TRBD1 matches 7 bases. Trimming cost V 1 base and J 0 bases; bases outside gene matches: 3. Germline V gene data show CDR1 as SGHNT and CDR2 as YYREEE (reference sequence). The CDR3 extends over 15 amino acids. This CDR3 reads CASSLYGTVNTEAFF. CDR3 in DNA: TGTGCCAGCAGCTTGTACGGGACAGTGAACACTGAAGCTTTCTTT.

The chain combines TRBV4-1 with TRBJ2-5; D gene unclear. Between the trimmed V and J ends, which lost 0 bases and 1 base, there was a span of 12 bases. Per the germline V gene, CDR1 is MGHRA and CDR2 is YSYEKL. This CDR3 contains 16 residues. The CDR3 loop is CASSQDSTQSQETQYF. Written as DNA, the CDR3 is TGCGCCAGCAGCCAAGATTCGACCCAAAGCCAAGAGACCCAGTACTTC.